This TCR beta chain was sequenced during a study of blood T cell repertoires in COVID-19. Produced via immunoSEQ multiplex PCR; TCRdb's table is partial and in-frame only. Of 120,000 to 150,000 clones detected, about nine tenths appear once; the ten largest clones hold approximately 2.5%. Material for sequencing was peripheral blood. This TCR derives from a human donor with COVID-19, enrolled during active disease. The donor label of this sample is uncertain.

CDR3 DNA: TGTGCCACCAGCAGAGAACGTAGCCTAGCGGGGGGTCAAGAGACCCAGTACTTC. It codes for CATSRERSLAGGQETQYF. The rearrangement uses TRBV15 and TRBJ2-5, with 11 nucleotides matching TRBD2. The germline CDR1 and CDR2 sequences are LNHNV and YYDKDF (reference sequence). The CDR3 is 18 amino acids. Trimming cost V 0 bases and J 2 bases; bases outside gene matches: 8.